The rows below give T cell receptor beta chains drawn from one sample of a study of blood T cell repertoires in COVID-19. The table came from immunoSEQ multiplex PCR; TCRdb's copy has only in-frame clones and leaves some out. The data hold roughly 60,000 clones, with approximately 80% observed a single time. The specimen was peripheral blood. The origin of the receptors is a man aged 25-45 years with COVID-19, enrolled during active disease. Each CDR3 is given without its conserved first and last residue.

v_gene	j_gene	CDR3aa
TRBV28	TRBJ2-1	ASSPWGPSYNEQF
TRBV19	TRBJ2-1	ASSTGRGPYNEQF
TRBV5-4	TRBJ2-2	ASSSRQGSTGELF
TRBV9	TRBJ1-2	ASSFGPGQTTNYGYT
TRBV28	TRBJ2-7	ASSLPGEGYEQY
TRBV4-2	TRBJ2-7	ASSQDVAGFYEQY
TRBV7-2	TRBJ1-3	ASSPWDTYSGNTIY
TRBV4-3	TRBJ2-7	ASSPTPQGAAYEQY
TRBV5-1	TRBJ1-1	ASSLANRDGDTEAF
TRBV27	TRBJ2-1	ASSLTGDSYNEQF
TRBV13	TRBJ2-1	ASSLGGTVGSYNEQF
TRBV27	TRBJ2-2	ASRPPTSANTGELF
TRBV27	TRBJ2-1	ASSLSWGRAFNEQF
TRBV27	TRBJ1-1	ASSFAGNTEAF
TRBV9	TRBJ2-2	ASSPSVTGELF
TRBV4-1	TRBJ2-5	ASSQDPPFASIAGLVTQY
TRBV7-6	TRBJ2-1	ASSLNSRGNNEQF
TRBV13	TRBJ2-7	ASSPGTSGGGYEQY
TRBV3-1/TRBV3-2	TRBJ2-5	ASSQDLSGRERETQY
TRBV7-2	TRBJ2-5	ASSPSGAGGAETQY
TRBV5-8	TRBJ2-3	ASSLAGANTDTQY
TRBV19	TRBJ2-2	ASSRQGGSGELF
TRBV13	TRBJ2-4	ASSPKTGGALRDIQY
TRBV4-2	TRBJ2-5	ASSQEGRVGETQY
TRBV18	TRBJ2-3	ASSVRRTDTQY
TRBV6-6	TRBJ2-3	ASSRFTGEGDTQY
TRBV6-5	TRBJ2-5	ASTSFGVAETQY
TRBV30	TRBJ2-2	AWSVRGQGIGELF
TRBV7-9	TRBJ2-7	ASSLSAGGEQY
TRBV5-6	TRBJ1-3	ASSLEAGAGNTIY
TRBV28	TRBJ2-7	ASRSVAGGSYEQY
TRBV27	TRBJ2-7	ASSLRDTTYEQY
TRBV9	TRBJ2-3	ASSVLAGDYSDTQY
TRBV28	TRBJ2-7	ASSLPVSHYEQY
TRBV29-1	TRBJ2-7	SVASSGRTEQY
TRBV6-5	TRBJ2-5	AGRGLGRETQY
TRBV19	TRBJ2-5	ASSPGAGGQETQY
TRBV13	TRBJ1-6	ASSRANSPLH